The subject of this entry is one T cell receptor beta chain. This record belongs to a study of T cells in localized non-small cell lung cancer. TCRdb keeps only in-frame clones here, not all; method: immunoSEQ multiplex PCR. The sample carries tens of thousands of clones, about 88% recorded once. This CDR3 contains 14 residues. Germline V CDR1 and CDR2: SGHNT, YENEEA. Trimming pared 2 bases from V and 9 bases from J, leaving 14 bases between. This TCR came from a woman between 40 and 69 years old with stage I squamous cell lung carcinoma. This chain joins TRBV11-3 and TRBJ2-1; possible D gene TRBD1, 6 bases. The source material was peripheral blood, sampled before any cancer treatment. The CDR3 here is CASSLRDQGSEQFF. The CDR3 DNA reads TGTGCCAGCAGCTTACGGGACCAGGGGAGTGAGCAGTTCTTC.